A selection of T cell receptor beta chains follows, all from one sample in a study of T-cell memory formation after mild COVID-19. MiXCR, run by TCRdb on the 5' RACE reads, gives a single entry per CDR3 protein. The data show around 140,000 distinct CDR3 sequences, around 27% seen once. The sequenced sample consisted of PBMCs or a T cell subset sorted from them (not recorded which). These receptors came from an adult woman who had mild COVID-19 (a few samples of this study predate the infection). Cell type and time point are not known. Each CDR3 is given with its conserved first and last residue. D genes are given only for firm matches. Part of the rows lack a size; the others show once, few, many or a class for expanded clones.

>TRBJ2-1|TRBD2|NA|TRBV7-6
TGTGCCAGCAGCAAACCGGGACTAGCAGAAAGCTCCTACAATGAGCAGTTCTTC
CASSKPGLAESSYNEQFF
>TRBJ1-4|NA|few|TRBV7-6
TGTGCCAGCAGCCCCTCGCCGGGAGACGGGACTGAACTGTTTTTT
CASSPSPGDGTELFF
>TRBJ2-7|NA|NA|TRBV5-6
TGTGCCAGCAGAGGCTTAGGTACCGAGCAGTACTTC
CASRGLGTEQYF
>TRBJ2-1|TRBD2|few|TRBV9
TGTGCCAGCAGCGCCACTAGCGGGATCGCCTACAATGAGCAGTTCTTC
CASSATSGIAYNEQFF
>TRBJ2-3|NA|NA|TRBV7-3
TGTGCCAGCAGTCAGGGACTCTTGGGCACAGATACGCAGTATTTT
CASSQGLLGTDTQYF
>TRBJ1-1|TRBD1|few|TRBV7-9
TGTGCCAGCAGCTCAGGGACAGGGGGCGAGGGCATGAACACTGAAGCTTTCTTT
CASSSGTGGEGMNTEAFF
>TRBJ2-1|TRBD2|NA|TRBV19
TGTGCCAGTAGTACCTTAGCGGGTTACTACAATGAGCAGTTCTTC
CASSTLAGYYNEQFF
>TRBJ2-1|NA|NA|TRBV12-3/TRBV12-4
TGTGCCAGCAGTGTGAAACCGGGACCCCCGCCGGATGAGCAGTTCTTC
CASSVKPGPPPDEQFF
>TRBJ2-3|TRBD2|NA|TRBV2
TGTGCCAGCAGCCCACTTGTGGCGGGGGGGGACCTCACAGATACGCAGTATTTT
CASSPLVAGGDLTDTQYF
>TRBJ1-5|NA|NA|TRBV5-1
TGCGCCAGCACCCGGATGAGGGGGGCTTGTCAGCCCCAGCATTTT
CASTRMRGACQPQHF
>TRBJ1-1|NA|NA|TRBV7-9
TGTGCCAGCAGCCCATTTAGGGAAGCTTTGAACACTGAAGCTTTCTTT
CASSPFREALNTEAFF
>TRBJ2-2|TRBD1|NA|TRBV27
TGTGCCAGCACCCGATTAGAGACAGGGCTTGACACCGGGGAGCTGTTTTTT
CASTRLETGLDTGELFF
>TRBJ1-1|NA|NA|TRBV20-1
TGCAGTGCTAGGCCAGGGGATCGTTTTGGCGGCGACACTGAAGCTTTCTTT
CSARPGDRFGGDTEAFF
>TRBJ2-7|NA|NA|TRBV7-9
TGTGCCAGCAGCCTGGAATCGGGTAACGAGCAGTACTTC
CASSLESGNEQYF
>TRBJ2-6|NA|NA|TRBV7-9
TGTGCCAGCAGCGTCTCTGGGGCCAACGTCCTGACTTTC
CASSVSGANVLTF
>TRBJ1-1|TRBD1|NA|TRBV25-1
TGTGCCAGCAGGGACGGGACAGTCGGCGAAGCTTTCTTT
CASRDGTVGEAFF
>TRBJ2-3|NA|few|TRBV9
TGTGCCAGCAGCGTAGGAGGGGGTTTTGTAACAGATACGCAGTATTTT
CASSVGGGFVTDTQYF
>TRBJ1-2|NA|NA|TRBV11-2
TGTGCCAGCAGCTTTAGCCCTCTGAACTATGGCTACACCTTC
CASSFSPLNYGYTF
>TRBJ2-1|TRBD2|few|TRBV7-8
TGTGCCAGCAGCCCGGACGGCGGGAGAGGGAATGAGCAGTTCTTC
CASSPDGGRGNEQFF
>TRBJ1-5|NA|NA|TRBV27
TGTGCCAGCAGTTCGAGACAGGACAATCAGCCCCAGCATTTT
CASSSRQDNQPQHF
>TRBJ1-1|TRBD1|few|TRBV6-5
TGTGCCAGCAGTTACGGACAGGGACGCGCAGAAGCTTTCTTT
CASSYGQGRAEAFF
>TRBJ2-1|NA|few|TRBV12-3/TRBV12-4
TGTGCCAGCAGTTTTCGAGGCGAGCAGTTCTTC
CASSFRGEQFF
>TRBJ2-7|TRBD1|NA|TRBV19
TGTGCCAGTAGGGACCGGGACAGGGAGGTCGAGCAGTACTTC
CASRDRDREVEQYF
>TRBJ2-1|NA|NA|TRBV14
TGTGCCAGCAGCCAACCTCCAGGAGTCTACAATGAGCAGTTCTTC
CASSQPPGVYNEQFF
>TRBJ2-7|NA|NA|TRBV7-2
TGTGCCAGCAGCTTAAGGCGGACCTACGAGCAGTACTTC
CASSLRRTYEQYF
>TRBJ2-2|NA|NA|TRBV7-9
TGTGCCAGCAGCTTAGTCTCAAGCCTGAACACCGGGGAGCTGTTTTTT
CASSLVSSLNTGELFF
>TRBJ2-7|NA|NA|TRBV6-6
TGTGCCAGCAGCCCAGCTCGGAACGAGCAGTACTTC
CASSPARNEQYF
>TRBJ2-5|NA|NA|TRBV11-2
TGTGCCAGCAGCGGCGGAGAAGAGACCCAGTACTTC
CASSGGEETQYF
>TRBJ2-2|NA|few|TRBV4-1
TGCGCCAGCTTACTACCAGCCGGGGAGCTGTTTTTT
CASLLPAGELFF
>TRBJ2-5|TRBD1|NA|TRBV12-3/TRBV12-4
TGTGCCAGCAGTCCGGGACAGGGGGCGCTTGAGACCCAGTACTTC
CASSPGQGALETQYF
>TRBJ2-3|NA|NA|TRBV7-9
TGTGCCAGCAGCTCAATATATGATACGCAGTATTTT
CASSSIYDTQYF
>TRBJ2-1|NA|few|TRBV7-9
TGTGCCAGCAGCTTGGGGACGCAAAGGGGTGAGCAGTTCTTC
CASSLGTQRGEQFF
>TRBJ2-3|TRBD2|NA|TRBV5-1
TGCGCCAGCAGCTGGACTAGCGGGGGCTCCACAGATACGCAGTATTTT
CASSWTSGGSTDTQYF
>TRBJ2-1|TRBD2|few|TRBV7-9
TGTGCCAGCACCTTAGCGGGGAACAATGAGCAGTTCTTC
CASTLAGNNEQFF
>TRBJ1-1|NA|few|TRBV4-2
TGTGCCAGCAGCCAAGGGTTGGGTTCTGAAGCTTTCTTT
CASSQGLGSEAFF
>TRBJ2-2|NA|NA|TRBV29-1
TGCAGCGTCATGATGAACACCGGGGAGCTGTTTTTT
CSVMMNTGELFF
>TRBJ2-7|NA|NA|TRBV20-1
TGCAGTGCTAGAGATGGGGGCAGGCGGCCCTACGAGCAGTACTTC
CSARDGGRRPYEQYF
>TRBJ1-1|NA|NA|TRBV4-1
TGCGCCAGCAGCCCTACTCGGACACGGAAAGTGAACACTGAAGCTTTCTTT
CASSPTRTRKVNTEAFF
>TRBJ1-1|NA|few|TRBV2
TGTGCCAGCAGTGAAGTCCAGGTGCCTGAAGCTTTCTTT
CASSEVQVPEAFF
>TRBJ1-1|NA|NA|TRBV7-6
TGTGCCAGCAGCTTAGGGGGATTAGAAGCTTTCTTT
CASSLGGLEAFF
>TRBJ2-3|NA|few|TRBV9
TGTGCCAGCAGCGTAGTGAGCAGCCGCACAGATACGCAGTATTTT
CASSVVSSRTDTQYF
>TRBJ2-2|NA|many|TRBV6-5
TGTGCCAGCAGTTACTCCAGGGGGGCCGGCACCGGGGAGCTGTTTTTT
CASSYSRGAGTGELFF